The 11 T cell receptor beta chains reported below all come from one sample, sequenced in a study of T cells in Graves' hyperthyroidism and ophthalmopathy. Amplified TCR beta CDR3 regions derived from RNA transcripts. The primer set for the first-round RT-PCR of the TCR CDR3 was HTBI. One entry per CDR3 protein, called by TCRdb with MiXCR from the multiplex PCR reads. In the table there are approximately 520,000 distinct CDR3 sequences, around 24% of which are singletons. Sequencing was performed on blood. All receptors come from a woman in her 30s with Graves' ophthalmopathy.

This clonotype was detected a few times. V gene TRBV30 combines with J gene TRBJ1-6; D is unclear. The germline V gene encodes CDR1 GTSNPN and CDR2 SVGIG (reference sequence). The CDR3 length is 13 residues. Trimming left V 1 base short and J 5 bases short, with 6 bases between. The CDR3 loop reads CAWSEQDNSPLHF. The CDR3 bases are TGTGCCTGGAGTGAACAAGATAATTCACCCCTCCACTTT.

CDR3 coding DNA: TGTGCCAGCAGTTGGTCCCCCCAAGAGACCCAGTACTTC. Its protein is CASSWSPQETQYF. The chain combines TRBV6-5 with TRBJ2-5; D uncertain. Trimming cost V 4 bases and J 1 base, with 7 bases left between them. The V gene's germline CDR1 is MNHEY and CDR2 SVGAGI. The CDR3 runs 13 residues.

The J gene is TRBJ2-7, the V gene TRBV18; 8 bases line up with TRBD1. Germline V CDR1 and CDR2: KGHSH, LQKENI. The V and J ends lost 3 bases and 2 bases, in that order; junction bases with no gene match: 6. CDR3 length: 15 residues. CDR3 sequence (DNA): TGTGCCAGCTCACCCTTGGACAGGGCGACCTACGAGCAGTACTTC. The encoded protein is CASSPLDRATYEQYF.

The V call is TRBV20-1, the J call TRBJ2-2, with TRBD2 matching over 15 bases. Germline V lookup: CDR1 DFQATT, CDR2 SNEGSKA (reference sequence). V dropped 5 bases and J dropped 4; count of bases not matched to a gene: 11. The CDR3 covers 18 residues. The CDR3 DNA follows: TGCAGTGCTTCCCTCGGGACTAGCGGGAGGATGGGCACCGGGGAGCTGTTTTTT. Translating gives CSASLGTSGRMGTGELFF.

This clonotype was counted many times. CDR3 coding DNA: TGTGCCAGCAGCAGACAGGGGCAAAATGAGCAGTTCTTC. Amino acids: CASSRQGQNEQFF. The chain couples TRBV2 to TRBJ2-1, with TRBD1 matching over 8 bases. Germline V gene data show CDR1 as SNHLY and CDR2 as FYNNEI. CDR3 length: 13 residues. Trimming took 6 bases from V and 7 from J; bases not matched to a gene: 5.

As for this clonotype: This may be a read error: a much more frequent sequence differs by one nucleotide. The genes are TRBV19 and TRBJ2-2; perhaps TRBD2 as D (5 bases). CDR3 length: 15 residues. Germline CDR1 and CDR2: LNHDA and SQIVND (reference sequence). CDR3 residues: CASKDEGAKTGELFF. The CDR3 DNA reads TGTGCCAGTAAGGATGAGGGAGCGAAAACCGGGGAGCTGTTTTTT.

Note on this clonotype: This likely comes from a read error, as the CDR3 has no conserved phenylalanine or tryptophan at its end. This sequence joins TRBV12-3 or TRBV12-4 and TRBJ1-5; D is undetermined. This CDR3 has 15 residues. V lost 4 bases to trimming and J lost 0 bases, with 10 bases between them. The CDR3 region is CASSWTLLSNQPQHY. The CDR3 region has the DNA TGTGCCAGCAGTTGGACGCTCCTTAGCAATCAGCCCCAGCATTAT.

This clonotype was recorded at least ten times. V gene TRBV7-8 combines with J gene TRBJ1-2; D is uncertain. The V end was cut by 5 bases, the J end by 8 bases, with 27 bases between. The CDR3 length is 17 residues. Per germline, CDR1 SGHVS and CDR2 FQNEAQ. This CDR3 reads CASSPDSISRPDPGYTF. The DNA for the CDR3 is TGTGCCAGCAGCCCCGACTCCATTTCCCGCCCCGACCCCGGCTACACCTTC. The entire variable domain, with the rest obtained from reference TRBV7-8 and TRBJ1-2, is as follows: GAGVSQSPRYKVAKRGQDVALRCDPISGHVSLFWYQQALGQGPEFLTYFQNEAQLDKSGLPSDRFFAERPEGSVSTLKIQRTQQEDSAVYLCASSPDSISRPDPGYTFGSGTRLTVV.

This clonotype was counted ten times or more. The gene calls are TRBV20-1 and TRBJ2-2; tentatively, D is TRBD2 (6 bases). The CDR3 runs to 15 residues. V was pared by 4 bases and J by 1 base, with 13 bases between. The germline CDR1 and CDR2 sequences are DFQATT and SNEGSKA (reference sequence). The CDR3: CSATQVEGNTGELFF. CDR3 DNA: TGCAGTGCTACCCAGGTGGAGGGGAACACCGGGGAGCTGTTTTTT.

This clonotype was counted many times. The chain has TRBV6-2 or TRBV6-3 and TRBJ2-4; the D is unclear. Germline V lookup: CDR1 MNHEY, CDR2 SVGEGT. The CDR3 has 17 amino acids. The ends were cut back, 0 bases at V and 3 bases at J, with 15 bases in the middle. CDR3 bases: TGTGCCAGCAGTTACTCGAACGCGATGGGCTACAAAAACATTCAGTACTTC. Amino acid sequence: CASSYSNAMGYKNIQYF.

This clonotype has a single count. A junction end diverges from the germline sequence, so it may reflect a read error. This chain connects TRBV28 to TRBJ1-5, with a tentative D call TRBD1 (6 bases). CDR1 and CDR2 (germline): MDHEN, SYDVKM. The CDR3 consists of 12 residues. The CDR3 region is CASSPDRQRQHF. CDR3 nucleotides: TGTGCCAGCAGTCCCGACAGGCAGCGCCAGCATTTT.